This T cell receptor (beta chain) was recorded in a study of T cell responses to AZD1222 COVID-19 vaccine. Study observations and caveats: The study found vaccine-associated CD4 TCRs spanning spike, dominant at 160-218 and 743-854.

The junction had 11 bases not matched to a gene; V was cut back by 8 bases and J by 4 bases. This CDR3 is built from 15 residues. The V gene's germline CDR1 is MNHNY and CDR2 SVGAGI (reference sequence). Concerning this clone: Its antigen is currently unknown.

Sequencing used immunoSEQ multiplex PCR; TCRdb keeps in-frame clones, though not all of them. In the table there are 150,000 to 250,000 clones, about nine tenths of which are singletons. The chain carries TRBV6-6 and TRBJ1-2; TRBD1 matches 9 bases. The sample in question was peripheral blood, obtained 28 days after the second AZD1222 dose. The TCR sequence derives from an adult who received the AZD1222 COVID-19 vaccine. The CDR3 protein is CASGPGQGLIYGYTF. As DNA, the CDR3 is TGTGCCAGCGGTCCGGGACAGGGCCTTATCTATGGCTACACCTTC.